This T cell receptor (beta chain) came from a study of cytomegalovirus exposure and HLA in healthy donors. Study background: A data release that came early held 80 million to 95 million unique TCRs from HLA-typed donors.

In the case of this clone: Its antigen is unidentified.

CDR1 MRHNA and CDR2 SNTAGT come from the germline V gene. The V segment lost 6 bases and the J segment 1 base; nucleotides outside the gene matches: 5. The CDR3 contains 15 residues. Primers included in the PCR were 60 Vbeta and 13 Jbeta primers. The protocol was immunoSEQ multiplex PCR, while the TCRdb copy is restricted to in-frame clones and leaves out a portion. The table includes 150,000 to 200,000 clones, around 84% detected once. Findings of the study overall: The authors confirmed in vitro that three CMV-associated chains were specific for CMV antigens.

The rearrangement uses TRBV6-4 and TRBJ2-2; TRBD1 matches at 7 bases. The material sequenced was PBMCs. This clonotype was sampled from a man aged 18-30 years in good health and CMV-seronegative. CDR3 residues: CASSPRDRNTGELFF. In DNA, the CDR3 is TGTGCCAGCAGCCCCCGGGACAGGAACACCGGGGAGCTGTTTTTT.